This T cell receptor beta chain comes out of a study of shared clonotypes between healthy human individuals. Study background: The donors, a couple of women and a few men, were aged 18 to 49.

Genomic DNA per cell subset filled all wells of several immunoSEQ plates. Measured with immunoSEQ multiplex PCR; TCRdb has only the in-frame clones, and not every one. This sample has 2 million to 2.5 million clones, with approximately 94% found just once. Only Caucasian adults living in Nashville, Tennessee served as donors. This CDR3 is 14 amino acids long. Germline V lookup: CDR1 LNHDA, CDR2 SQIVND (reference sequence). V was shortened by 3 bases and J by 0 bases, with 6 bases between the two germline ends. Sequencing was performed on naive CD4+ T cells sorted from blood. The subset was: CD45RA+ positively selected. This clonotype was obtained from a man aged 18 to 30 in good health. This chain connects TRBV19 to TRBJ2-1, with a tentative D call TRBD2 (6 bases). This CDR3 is CASSMGGSYNEQFF. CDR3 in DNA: TGTGCCAGTAGTATGGGGGGCTCCTACAATGAGCAGTTCTTC.